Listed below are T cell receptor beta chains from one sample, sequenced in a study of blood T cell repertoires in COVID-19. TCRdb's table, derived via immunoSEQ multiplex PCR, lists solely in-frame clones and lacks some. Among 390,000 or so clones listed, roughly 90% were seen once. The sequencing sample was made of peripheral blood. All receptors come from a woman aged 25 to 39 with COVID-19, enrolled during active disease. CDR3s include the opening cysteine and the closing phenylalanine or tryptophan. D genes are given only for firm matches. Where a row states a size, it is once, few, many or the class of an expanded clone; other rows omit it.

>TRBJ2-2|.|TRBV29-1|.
CSVDPGNTGELFF
TGCAGCGTCGACCCAGGAAACACCGGGGAGCTGTTTTTT
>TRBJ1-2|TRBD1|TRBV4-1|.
CASSQDGQGDMYYGYTF
TGCGCCAGCAGCCAGGACGGACAGGGTGATATGTACTATGGCTACACCTTC
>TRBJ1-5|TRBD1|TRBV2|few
CASSQDRESNQPQHF
TGTGCCAGCAGTCAGGACAGGGAAAGCAATCAGCCCCAGCATTTT
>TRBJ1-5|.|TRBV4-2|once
CASSHTGYNQPQHF
TGTGCCAGCAGCCACACAGGATACAATCAGCCCCAGCATTTT
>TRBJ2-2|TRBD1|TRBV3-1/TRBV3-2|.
CASSQDLAGGRTGELFF
TGTGCCAGCAGCCAAGATCTGGCAGGGGGTCGGACCGGGGAGCTGTTTTTT
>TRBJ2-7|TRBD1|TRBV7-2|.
CASSRTGEAYEQYF
TGTGCCAGCAGCAGGACAGGGGAGGCCTACGAGCAGTACTTC
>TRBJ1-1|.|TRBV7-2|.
CASSPSPEAFF
TGTGCCAGCAGCCCCTCCCCTGAAGCTTTCTTT
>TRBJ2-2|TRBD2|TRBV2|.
CASSEARLAGGELFF
TGTGCCAGCAGTGAAGCGCGACTAGCGGGAGGGGAGCTGTTTTTT
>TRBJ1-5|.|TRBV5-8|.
CASSHYNQPQHF
TGTGCCAGCAGCCACTACAATCAGCCCCAGCATTTT
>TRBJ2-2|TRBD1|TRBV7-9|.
CASSIRDRPDLELFF
TGTGCCAGCAGCATCCGGGACAGGCCCGATCTGGAGCTGTTTTTT
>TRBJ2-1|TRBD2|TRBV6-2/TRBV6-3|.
CASSLNLAGGPNEQFF
TGTGCCAGCAGCCTCAACCTAGCGGGAGGGCCAAATGAGCAGTTCTTC
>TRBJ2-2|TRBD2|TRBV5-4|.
CASSSPAGPNTGELFF
TGTGCCAGCAGCTCTCCAGCGGGGCCGAACACCGGGGAGCTGTTTTTT
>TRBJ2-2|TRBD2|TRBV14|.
CASTPGGGTTGELFF
TGTGCCAGCACCCCCGGGGGGGGAACCACCGGGGAGCTGTTTTTT
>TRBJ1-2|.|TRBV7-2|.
CASSSHGTHYGYTF
TGTGCCAGCAGTTCCCACGGGACACACTATGGCTACACCTTC
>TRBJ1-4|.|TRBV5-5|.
CASSLPREGGSGEKLFF
TGTGCCAGCAGCCTACCTCGGGAGGGAGGGAGCGGAGAAAAACTGTTTTTT
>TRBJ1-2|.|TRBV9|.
CASSVQSDSFIGGYTF
TGTGCCAGCAGCGTACAGTCAGATTCGTTTATCGGGGGCTACACCTTC
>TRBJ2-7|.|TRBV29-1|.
CSVAGYSVEQYF
TGCAGCGTCGCAGGGTACTCCGTCGAGCAGTACTTC
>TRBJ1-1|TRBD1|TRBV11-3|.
CASSLPPGQGRFTEAFF
TGTGCCAGCAGCTTACCCCCGGGACAGGGGAGATTTACTGAAGCTTTCTTT
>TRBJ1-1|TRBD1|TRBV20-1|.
CSARTGSQAFF
TGCAGTGCTAGGACAGGGTCTCAAGCTTTCTTT
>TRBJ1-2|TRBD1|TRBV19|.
CASSEPGGVIGYTF
TGTGCCAGTAGTGAGCCAGGGGGCGTCATTGGCTACACCTTC
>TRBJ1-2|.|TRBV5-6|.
CASSFVRDNYGYTF
TGTGCCAGCAGCTTCGTCAGGGATAACTATGGCTACACCTTC
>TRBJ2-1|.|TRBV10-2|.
CASLVSSRRGANNEQFF
TGCGCCAGCCTAGTCTCAAGCCGTCGGGGGGCCAACAATGAGCAGTTCTTC
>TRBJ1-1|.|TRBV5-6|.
CASSFGLNTEAFF
TGTGCCAGCAGCTTTGGACTAAACACTGAAGCTTTCTTT
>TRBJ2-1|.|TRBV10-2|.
CASSETSPLSYNEQFF
TGCGCCAGCAGTGAGACTAGCCCCCTCTCCTACAATGAGCAGTTCTTC
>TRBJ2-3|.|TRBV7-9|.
CASSPRLSTDTQYF
TGTGCCAGCAGCCCTCGACTTTCCACAGATACGCAGTATTTT
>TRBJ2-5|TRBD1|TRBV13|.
CASSTTGGGIETQYF
TGTGCCAGCAGCACGACAGGGGGCGGGATAGAGACCCAGTACTTC
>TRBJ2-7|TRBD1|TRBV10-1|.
CASSGDSSYEQYF
TGCGCCAGCAGTGGGGACAGTTCCTACGAGCAGTACTTC
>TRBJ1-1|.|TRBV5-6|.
CASSGGASGTEAFF
TGTGCCAGCAGCGGCGGGGCCAGTGGCACTGAAGCTTTCTTT
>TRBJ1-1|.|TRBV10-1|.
CASSESQDEAFF
TGCGCCAGCAGTGAGTCGCAGGATGAAGCTTTCTTT
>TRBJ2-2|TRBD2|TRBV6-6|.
CASSPTSGGAGAGELFF
TGTGCCAGCAGTCCGACTAGCGGGGGGGCAGGTGCCGGGGAGCTGTTTTTT
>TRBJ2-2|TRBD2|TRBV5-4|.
CASSPGLAPGELFF
TGTGCCAGCAGCCCAGGACTAGCACCCGGGGAGCTGTTTTTT
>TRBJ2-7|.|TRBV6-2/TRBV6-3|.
CASSPNSYEQYF
TGTGCCAGCAGTCCCAATAGCTACGAGCAGTACTTC
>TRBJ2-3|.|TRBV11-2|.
CASSPRGGGPTDTQYF
TGTGCCAGCAGCCCAAGAGGCGGGGGCCCCACAGATACGCAGTATTTT
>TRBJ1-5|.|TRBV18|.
CASSPLQGDNQPQHF
TGTGCCAGCTCACCACTACAGGGTGACAATCAGCCCCAGCATTTT